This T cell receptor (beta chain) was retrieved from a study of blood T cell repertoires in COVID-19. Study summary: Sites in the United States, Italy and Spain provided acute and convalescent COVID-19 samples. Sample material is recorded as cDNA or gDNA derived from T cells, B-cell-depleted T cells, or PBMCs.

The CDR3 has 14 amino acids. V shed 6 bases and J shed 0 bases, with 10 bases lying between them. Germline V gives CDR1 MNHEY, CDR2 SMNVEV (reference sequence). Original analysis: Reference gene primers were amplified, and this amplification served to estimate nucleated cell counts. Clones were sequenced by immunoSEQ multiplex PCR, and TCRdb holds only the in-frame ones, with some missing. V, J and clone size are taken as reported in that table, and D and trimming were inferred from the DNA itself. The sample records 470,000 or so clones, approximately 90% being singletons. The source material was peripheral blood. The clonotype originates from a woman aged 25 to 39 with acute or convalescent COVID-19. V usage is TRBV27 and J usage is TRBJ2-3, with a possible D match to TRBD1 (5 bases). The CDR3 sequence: CASSLGQSTDTQYF. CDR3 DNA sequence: TGTGCCAGCAGCCTCGGACAAAGCACAGATACGCAGTATTTT.